One sample yielded the 32 T cell receptor beta chains listed below, sequenced in a study of blood T cells in healthy people across ages (dated by TCRdb to between 2015 and 2016). Library creation used 5' RACE. TCRdb lists the instrument as Illumina HiSeq 2500. A second about 7 to 11 cycle PCR used a sample-barcoded 5' primer and a J-beta primer mix. TCRdb reprocessed the public reads (quality trimming at Q25 with fastp, clone calling with MiXCR) and kept in-frame beta chains. Rows matching on CDR3 protein sequence are summarized as one entry with the most common DNA and genes. In all, the sample holds roughly 800,000 distinct CDR3 sequences, and about 26% of those were seen once. The ten largest clonotypes hold around 2.9% of the sample. The sample was also reused in another study, on T cells of mothers and their children.

Sequencing used blood. These receptor sequences come from a boy aged 5-17 years in good health.

The CDR3, as DNA: TGTGCCAGCAGTCCAACCGGGACAGGCAATTCACCCCTCCACTTT. This gives the protein CASSPTGTGNSPLHF. V usage is TRBV6-5 and J usage is TRBJ1-6, with 8 nucleotides matching TRBD1. V trimming: 5 bases; J trimming: 7 bases; junction bases outside the gene matches: 7. The V gene's germline CDR1 is MNHEY and CDR2 SVGAGI. The CDR3 extends over 15 amino acids.

This clonotype has just a few counts. The chain joins TRBV12-3 or TRBV12-4 to TRBJ2-5; possibly TRBD2 for D (6 bases). The DNA end is a closer match to TRBJ2-7, so the J assignment may be wrong. The CDR3 consists of 14 residues. The CDR3 region has the DNA TGTGCCAGCAGTTGGGACTTCCCTCCCTACGAGCAGTACTTC. Residues: CASSWDFPPYEQYF.

This clonotype showed up just a few times. This chain links TRBV4-1 with TRBJ2-7, with D tentatively TRBD1 (5 bases). This CDR3 is built from 18 residues. Germline V CDR1 and CDR2: MGHRA, YSYEKL. V was clipped by 1 base and J by 0 bases, with 19 bases between them. The CDR3 loop reads CASSQGPLSSTDSYEQYF. CDR3 nucleotides: TGCGCCAGCAGCCAAGGCCCCCTAAGCTCGACAGACTCCTACGAGCAGTACTTC.

This chain uses TRBV4-2 with TRBJ1-5; no definite D call. Germline V gene data show CDR1 as LGHNA and CDR2 as YNFKEQ. V was cut by 3 bases and J by 9 bases, with 18 bases left in between. The CDR3 runs 15 residues. CDR3 bases: TGTGCCAGCAGCCAGGGCGGTCCTGAAGGGTGGCCCCAGCATTTT. Translating gives CASSQGGPEGWPQHF.

The chain carries TRBV5-1 and TRBJ1-1; D possibly corresponds to TRBD1 (5 bases). The V gene lost 0 bases and the J gene lost 3 bases, with 15 bases spanning the gap. The CDR3 is made up of 16 amino acids. CDR1 is SGHRS and CDR2 is YFSETQ in the germline V gene. CDR3 sequence reads: CASSLEAGRRDTEAFF. As DNA, the CDR3 is TGCGCCAGCAGCTTGGAGGCAGGGAGACGGGACACTGAAGCTTTCTTT. Full variable domain (missing parts from reference TRBV5-1 and TRBJ1-1): KAGVTQTPRYLIKTRGQQVTLSCSPISGHRSVSWYQQTPGQGLQFLFEYFSETQRNKGNFPGRFSGRQFSNSRSEMNVSTLELGDSALYLCASSLEAGRRDTEAFFGQGTRLTVV.

The chain uses TRBV10-3 and TRBJ2-3; no definite D call. Germline CDR1 is ENHRY and CDR2 is SYGVKD. This CDR3 has 14 amino acids. Trimming removed 1 base at V and 1 base at J, with 6 bases between. For the CDR3, the DNA is TGTGCCATCAGTGAGTTTGGGGGCACAGATACGCAGTATTTT. This gives the protein CAISEFGGTDTQYF.

The genes are TRBV10-1 and TRBJ2-1, with 8 positions matching TRBD2. V gave up 11 bases and J gave up 10 bases; unmatched junction bases: 13. The CDR3 consists of 13 residues. Germline-derived CDR1 and CDR2 are WNHNN and SYGVQD (reference sequence). The CDR3 here is CAGIRGGGPEQFF. The CDR3 region has the DNA TGCGCCGGGATTAGGGGCGGGGGGCCCGAGCAGTTCTTC.

The V call is TRBV7-7, the J call TRBJ2-5; 7 nucleotides line up with TRBD1. The CDR3 consists of 16 residues. J lost 1 base, V lost 3 bases, and 8 bases had no gene match. The germline gives CDR1 SSHAT, CDR2 FNYEAQ (reference sequence). CDR3 DNA: TGTGCCAGCAGCTTTAGAATAGGGGACAGCCAAGAGACCCAGTACTTC. Amino acids: CASSFRIGDSQETQYF.

This clonotype was recorded a few times. V gene TRBV10-1 combines with J gene TRBJ2-1; 10 bases map to TRBD2. V was pared by 0 bases and J by 9 bases, with 11 bases of the junction left unmatched. The CDR3 runs 17 residues. CDR1 is WNHNN and CDR2 is SYGVQD in the germline V gene (reference sequence). CDR3 coding DNA: TGCGCCAGCAGTGAGTCGTCTGCGCTAGCGGGGGTCGGTGAGCAGTTCTTC. Its protein product is CASSESSALAGVGEQFF.

The V gene is TRBV5-4, the J gene TRBJ2-1; no firm D call. CDR1 SGHNT and CDR2 YYREEE come from the germline V gene (reference sequence). V dropped 0 bases and J dropped 7 bases, with 8 bases sitting between them. This CDR3 has 13 residues. The CDR3 spells CASSLDRQNEQFF. The CDR3 DNA reads as TGTGCCAGCAGCTTGGATCGACAAAATGAGCAGTTCTTC.

This chain links TRBV2 with TRBJ2-2, with a possible D match to TRBD2 (5 bases). Per the germline V gene, CDR1 is SNHLY and CDR2 is FYNNEI. The CDR3 loop spans 12 amino acids. V dropped 8 bases and J dropped 7 bases, with 11 bases sitting between them. The CDR3 is CASGGDYGELFF. CDR3 coding DNA: TGTGCCAGCGGAGGTGACTACGGGGAGCTGTTTTTT.

The chain uses TRBV6-2 or TRBV6-3 and TRBJ2-1; 9 bases align to TRBD1. J lost 2 bases, V lost 8 bases, and 4 bases had no gene match. CDR3 size: 14 residues. From germline, CDR1 is MNHEY and CDR2 SVGEGT. The CDR3 is CASRWDRAYNEQFF. The CDR3, as DNA: TGTGCCAGCCGCTGGGACAGGGCCTACAATGAGCAGTTCTTC.

The chain links TRBV19 to TRBJ2-7; D could derive from TRBD1 or TRBD2 (5 bases each). The CDR3 is made up of 13 amino acids. Germline V gene data show CDR1 as LNHDA and CDR2 as SQIVND (reference sequence). V lost 3 bases and J lost 3, with 9 bases in between. The CDR3 spells CASSMGRSYEQYF. The CDR3, as DNA: TGTGCCAGTAGTATGGGACGGAGCTACGAGCAGTACTTC. The full variable domain, with the rest looked up from reference TRBV19 and TRBJ2-7, is DGGITQSPKYLFRKEGQNVTLSCEQNLNHDAMYWYRQDPGQGLRLIYYSQIVNDFQKGDIAEGYSVSREKKESFPLTVTSAQKNPTAFYLCASSMGRSYEQYFGPGTRLTVT.

The CDR3 protein is CASSSPGTGFINEQFF. The CDR3 nucleotides read TGTGCCAGCAGCTCCCCCGGGACAGGGTTTATCAATGAGCAGTTCTTC. The genes are TRBV7-9 and TRBJ2-1, with 9 positions matching TRBD1. The CDR3 loop spans 16 amino acids. Germline-derived CDR1 and CDR2 are SEHNR and FQNEAQ (reference sequence). Unmatched junction bases numbered 10, after V lost 4 bases and J lost 6 bases.

This clonotype is a singleton in its sample. The chain employs TRBV12-3 or TRBV12-4 and TRBJ2-3; perhaps TRBD2 as D (5 bases). The CDR3 is made up of 13 amino acids. Trimming stripped 3 bases from V and 6 bases from J, with 10 bases between. The CDR3 protein is CASSFTGFDTQYF. DNA of the CDR3: TGTGCCAGCAGTTTTACGGGGTTTGATACGCAGTATTTT.

The chain combines TRBV4-3 with TRBJ2-5; D gene ambiguous. The V gene lost 0 bases and the J gene lost 5 bases, with 7 bases spanning the gap. CDR3 length: 13 residues. CDR1 and CDR2 from the germline V gene are LGHNA and YSLEER. The CDR3 coding sequence is TGCGCCAGCAGCCAAGATTCTCACGAGACCCAGTACTTC. Its protein product is CASSQDSHETQYF.

This chain joins TRBV12-5 and TRBJ2-5; the match to TRBD2 covers 8 bases. Trimming took 0 bases from V and 4 from J; bases not matched to a gene: 1. This CDR3 is 14 amino acids long. Germline loops: CDR1 LGHNT, CDR2 FRNRAP. In nucleotides, the CDR3 is TGTGCTAGTGGTTTGGTGAGCGGGGGAGAGACCCAGTACTTC. Translating it yields CASGLVSGGETQYF.

The V call is TRBV24-1, the J call TRBJ2-1, with D possibly matching TRBD1 (5 bases). Trimming cost V 5 bases and J 3 bases, with 7 bases left between them. Germline V gene data show CDR1 as KGHDR and CDR2 as SFDVKD. The CDR3 is 13 amino acids. The CDR3 nucleotides are TGTGCCACCAGTGGTCAGGGCTACAATGAGCAGTTCTTC. Its translation is CATSGQGYNEQFF.

This chain connects TRBV12-3 or TRBV12-4 to TRBJ2-7; 8 nucleotides line up with TRBD1. After removal of 0 bases from V and 0 bases from J, the junction contained 4 bases not matched to a gene. The CDR3 runs to 16 residues. In nucleotides, the CDR3 is TGTGCCAGCAGTTTAGCTTCGGACAGGGCCTCCTACGAGCAGTACTTC. Translation gives CASSLASDRASYEQYF.

The chain combines TRBV29-1 with TRBJ2-6; D unclear. CDR1 is SQVTM and CDR2 is ANQGSEA in the germline V gene. There are 17 residues in the CDR3. Trimming removed 1 base from V and 1 base from J, with 14 bases in between. The CDR3 sequence: CSVEADPRHSGANVLTF. The CDR3 nucleotides read TGCAGCGTTGAAGCGGACCCTAGGCATTCTGGGGCCAACGTCCTGACTTTC.

The chain is built from TRBV4-1 and TRBJ2-5, with D possibly TRBD2 on 6 matching bases. This CDR3 is 16 amino acids long. The germline gives CDR1 MGHRA, CDR2 YSYEKL. V was cut by 1 base and J by 8 bases, with 20 bases left in between. The CDR3 DNA sequence: TGCGCCAGCAGCCAAGCTGGTAGCAGGGACTGGAGAACCCAGTACTTC. The encoded protein is CASSQAGSRDWRTQYF.

This clonotype has just a few counts. V gene TRBV11-2 combines with J gene TRBJ1-2; D is unclear. In germline, CDR1 is SGHAT, CDR2 FQNNGV. V shed 5 bases and J shed 4 bases, with 17 bases lying between them. The CDR3 runs 15 residues. CDR3 protein: CASSPKTSSVYGYTF. The CDR3, as DNA: TGTGCCAGCAGCCCTAAGACCTCCTCGGTCTATGGCTACACCTTC.

The V call is TRBV25-1, the J call TRBJ2-7; 9 bases align to TRBD1. The J call may be mistaken, given a closer DNA end match to TRBJ2-1. The CDR3 totals 14 residues. Germline CDR1 and CDR2: MGHDK and SYGVNS. The CDR3 DNA is TGTGCCAGCAGAACCGGGACAGGGTGGAATGAGCAGTTCTTC. Residues: CASRTGTGWNEQFF.

The rearrangement joins TRBV5-1 to TRBJ2-7; the D gene is possibly TRBD1 (6 bases). The V and J ends lost 4 bases and 0 bases respectively, with 11 bases between them. The CDR3 spans 14 residues. CDR1 SGHRS and CDR2 YFSETQ come from the germline V gene. The CDR3 sequence is CASSDRTGSYEQYF. The CDR3 DNA reads as TGCGCCAGCAGCGACAGGACGGGCTCCTACGAGCAGTACTTC.

The chain uses TRBV12-5 and TRBJ1-4; 9 nucleotides match TRBD1. The CDR3 sequence is 20 residues long. J gave up 1 base and V 3 bases, and 15 bases lay outside the gene matches. Germline CDR1 and CDR2: LGHNT and FRNRAP. For the CDR3, the DNA is TGTGCTAGTGGTTTCAACCCTAAGGACAGGGGCAGTGGAACTAATGAAAAACTGTTTTTT. It translates to CASGFNPKDRGSGTNEKLFF. The entire variable domain, with the rest obtained from reference TRBV12-5 and TRBJ1-4, is as follows: DARVTQTPRHKVTEMGQEVTMRCQPILGHNTVFWYRQTMMQGLELLAYFRNRAPLDDSGMPKDRFSAEMPDATLATLKIQPSEPRDSAVYFCASGFNPKDRGSGTNEKLFFGSGTQLSVL.

The genes are TRBV18 and TRBJ1-4, with 7 bases matching TRBD1. The CDR3 extends over 15 amino acids. Germline V gene sequence: CDR1 KGHSH, CDR2 LQKENI. V was pared by 3 bases and J by 2 bases, with 3 bases of the junction left unmatched. This CDR3 is CASSPSTGTNEKLFF. In nucleotides, the CDR3 is TGTGCCAGCTCACCTTCGACAGGGACTAATGAAAAACTGTTTTTT.

This clonotype appeared a few times. The rearrangement uses TRBV20-1 and TRBJ2-7, with D possibly matching TRBD2 (5 bases). V was trimmed by 1 base and J by 3 bases, leaving 7 bases between them. Looked up from germline, CDR1 is DFQATT and CDR2 is SNEGSKA (reference sequence). The CDR3 covers 12 residues. The CDR3 protein is CSARVGDYEQYF. Here the CDR3 DNA reads TGCAGTGCTAGAGTGGGAGACTACGAGCAGTACTTC.

The chain uses TRBV4-1 and TRBJ1-1; 8 bases align to TRBD1. The CDR3 is 16 residues long. V shed 5 bases, J shed 0 bases, and the junction held 8 bases outside the gene matches. CDR1 is MGHRA and CDR2 is YSYEKL in the germline V gene. The CDR3 region is CASSSDREELNTEAFF. CDR3 DNA: TGCGCCAGCAGCTCGGACAGGGAAGAATTGAACACTGAAGCTTTCTTT.

In this sample, this clonotype turned up many times. The V call is TRBV12-3 or TRBV12-4, the J call TRBJ2-4; D is undetermined. This CDR3 region has 14 residues. Deletions cut 7 bases from V and 1 base from J, with 11 bases between. CDR3 loop: CASTPETAKNIQYF. The CDR3 DNA follows: TGTGCCAGCACCCCCGAAACGGCCAAAAACATTCAGTACTTC.

This chain uses TRBV29-1 with TRBJ2-1; D remains ambiguous. Germline CDR1 reads SQVTM; CDR2 reads ANQGSEA. The CDR3 length is 14 residues. Between the trimmed V and J ends, which lost 7 bases and 6 bases, there was a span of 19 bases. This chain's CDR3 is CSESMGFFGNEQFF. As DNA, the CDR3 is TGCAGCGAATCCATGGGATTTTTCGGCAATGAGCAGTTCTTC.

A note on this clonotype: Given a much more abundant clone one base away, this may be a read error. The chain carries TRBV25-1 and TRBJ2-7, with D maybe TRBD1 (5 bases). The CDR3 has 13 amino acids. V was pared by 6 bases and J by 3 bases, with 12 bases between. The germline V gene has CDR1 MGHDK and CDR2 SYGVNS. CDR3 coding DNA: TGTGCCAGCAGCCAGTCAGGGAACTACGAGCAGTACTTC. This codes for CASSQSGNYEQYF.

This clonotype was picked up a small number of times. This rearrangement joins TRBV12-3 or TRBV12-4 to TRBJ2-4, with D tentatively TRBD1 (5 bases). CDR3 length: 13 amino acids. Trimming removed 4 bases at V and 15 bases at J, with 19 bases between. As DNA, the CDR3 is TGTGCCAGCAGTTCCTTCAGGGTAGAACCTCTGTACTTC. Translating it yields CASSSFRVEPLYF.